The 9 T cell receptor beta chains presented below share a single source sample, sequenced in a study of blood T cell repertoires in COVID-19. The table came from immunoSEQ multiplex PCR; TCRdb's copy has only in-frame clones and leaves some out. Here the sample spans roughly 91,000 clones, roughly four fifths being singletons. The sequenced sample consisted of peripheral blood. The origin of the receptors is an elderly woman with acute or convalescent COVID-19.

As to this clone: This CDR3 is also generated by other DNA sequences in the sample. This rearrangement joins TRBV7-4 to TRBJ1-5; D is unclear. Germline values: CDR1 SGHVT, CDR2 SQSDAQ. Trimming shortened V by 1 base and J by 4 bases, and 17 bases separated the two germline ends. This CDR3 has 17 amino acids. The CDR3 coding sequence is TGTGCCAGCAGCTTAGAACGGCCGGATAGGGAGAATCAGCCCCAGCATTTT. The encoded protein is CASSLERPDRENQPQHF. Drawing the rest from reference TRBV7-4 and TRBJ1-5, the complete variable domain is GAGVSQSPRYKVAKRGRDVALRCDSISGHVTLYWYRQTLGQGSEVLTYSQSDAQRDKSGRPSGRFSAERPERSVSTLKIQRTEQGDSAVYLCASSLERPDRENQPQHFGDGTRLSIL.

The chain uses TRBV19 and TRBJ1-5; maybe TRBD1 (6 bases). The CDR3 extends over 11 amino acids. Trimming took 5 bases from V and 7 from J, leaving 6 bases between them. Germline V gene data show CDR1 as LNHDA and CDR2 as SQIVND (reference sequence). The CDR3: CASSGGQPQHF. The CDR3 nucleotides read TGTGCCAGTAGTGGGGGCCAGCCCCAGCATTTT.

V and J are TRBV7-9 and TRBJ1-5; no definite D call. Trimming cost V 1 base and J 2 bases, with 9 bases left between them. This CDR3 has 15 amino acids. Per germline, CDR1 SEHNR and CDR2 FQNEAQ (reference sequence). This chain's CDR3 is CASSLGGNGNQPQHF. As DNA, the CDR3 is TGTGCCAGCAGCTTAGGAGGGAACGGCAATCAGCCCCAGCATTTT.

The genes are TRBV6-5 and TRBJ2-7, with D possibly matching TRBD1 (6 bases). The CDR3 covers 16 residues. The V and J ends lost 0 bases and 1 base respectively, with 13 bases between them. Germline loops: CDR1 MNHEY, CDR2 SVGAGI. The CDR3, as DNA: TGTGCCAGCAGTTACTCGATGGGCAGGGGATCCTACGAGCAGTACTTC. This sequence encodes CASSYSMGRGSYEQYF.

V and J are TRBV6-5 and TRBJ1-1; the D gene is possibly TRBD1 (5 bases). Germline loops: CDR1 MNHEY, CDR2 SVGAGI. V lost 5 bases to trimming and J lost 12 bases, with 16 bases between them. The length of the CDR3 is 12 residues. CDR3 nucleotides: TGTGCCAGCAGTCAGGCGGGGACCGGGACTTTCTTT. Protein product: CASSQAGTGTFF.

This clone was detected once. The chain employs TRBV10-3 and TRBJ2-5; 8 bases agree with TRBD2. V trimming: 6 bases; J trimming: 1 base; junction bases outside the gene matches: 10. CDR3 length: 16 residues. Per the germline V gene, CDR1 is ENHRY and CDR2 is SYGVKD. CDR3 region: CAISRVQAGGQETQYF. In nucleotides, the CDR3 is TGTGCCATCAGCCGAGTTCAGGCGGGGGGCCAAGAGACCCAGTACTTC.

The V and J genes are TRBV27 and TRBJ1-3; 9 bases align to TRBD1. From germline, CDR1 is MNHEY and CDR2 SMNVEV (reference sequence). The CDR3 extends over 16 amino acids. Trimming at V came to 6 bases and at J to 0 bases, leaving 6 bases not matched to a gene. In DNA, the CDR3 is TGTGCCAGCAGGGGGACAGGGCGAAACTCTGGAAACACCATATATTTT. Protein sequence: CASRGTGRNSGNTIYF.

The rearrangement links TRBV2 to TRBJ2-7; TRBD1 matches at 11 bases. The CDR3 loop spans 15 amino acids. The germline V gene encodes CDR1 SNHLY and CDR2 FYNNEI. V shed 3 bases, J shed 2 bases, and the junction held 3 bases outside the gene matches. CDR3 nucleotides: TGTGCCAGCAGTGATTTGGGACAGGGGGCCTACGAGCAGTACTTC. Its protein product is CASSDLGQGAYEQYF.

The genes are TRBV29-1 and TRBJ1-1; unclear D gene. Germline V gives CDR1 SQVTM, CDR2 ANQGSEA. The CDR3 runs to 14 residues. Trimming shortened V by 7 bases and J by 0 bases, and 15 bases separated the two germline ends. This CDR3 reads CSAKTRTLNTEAFF. In DNA, the CDR3 is TGCAGCGCCAAAACGAGGACTCTGAACACTGAAGCTTTCTTT. Drawing the rest from reference TRBV29-1 and TRBJ1-1, the complete variable domain is SAVISQKPSRDICQRGTSLTIQCQVDSQVTMMFWYRQQPGQSLTLIATANQGSEATYESGFVIDKFPISRPNLTFSTLTVSNMSPEDSSIYLCSAKTRTLNTEAFFGQGTRLTVV.